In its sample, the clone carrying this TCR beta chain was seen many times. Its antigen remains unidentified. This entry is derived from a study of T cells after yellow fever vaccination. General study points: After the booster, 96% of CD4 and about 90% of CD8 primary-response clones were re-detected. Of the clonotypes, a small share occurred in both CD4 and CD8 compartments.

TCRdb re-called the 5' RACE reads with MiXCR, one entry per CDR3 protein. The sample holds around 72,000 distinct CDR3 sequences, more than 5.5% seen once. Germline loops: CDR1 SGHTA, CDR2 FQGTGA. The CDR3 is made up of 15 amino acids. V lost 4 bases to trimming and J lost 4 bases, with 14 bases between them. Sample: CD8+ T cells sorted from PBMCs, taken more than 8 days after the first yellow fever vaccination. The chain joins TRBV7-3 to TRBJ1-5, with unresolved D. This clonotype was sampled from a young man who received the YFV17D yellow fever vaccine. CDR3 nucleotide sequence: TGTGCCAGCAGCTCTACTACGTGGGATAATCAGCCCCAGCATTTT. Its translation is CASSSTTWDNQPQHF.